The 10 T cell receptor beta chains below come from one sample, sequenced in a study of blood T cell repertoires in COVID-19. Using immunoSEQ multiplex PCR, the repertoire was profiled, and TCRdb retains in-frame clones only, with some absent. Of approximately 100,000 clones listed, about 85% are singletons. Input material: peripheral blood. These receptors were collected from a human donor in a cohort sampled during active COVID-19.

The chain recombines TRBV29-1 with TRBJ2-2; the match to TRBD1 covers 8 bases. CDR3 length equals 15 residues. Germline CDR1 SQVTM, CDR2 ANQGSEA. With V trimmed by 6 bases and J by 1 base, 7 bases remained unmatched. The CDR3 reads CSVATGTGNTGELFF. CDR3 sequence (DNA): TGCAGCGTCGCAACCGGGACAGGGAACACCGGGGAGCTGTTTTTT.

This clone has only one observation. CDR3 nucleotides: TGTGCCTGGTCACAGGGTCGCGATTCACCCCTCCACTTT. This translates into CAWSQGRDSPLHF. The V call is TRBV30, the J call TRBJ1-6, with TRBD1 as a possible D gene (6 bases). The CDR3 spans 13 residues. With 5 bases removed from V and 8 bases from J, the gap between germline ends came to 13 bases. The germline V gene encodes CDR1 GTSNPN and CDR2 SVGIG (reference sequence).

V gene TRBV4-2 combines with J gene TRBJ1-4; unclear D gene. The CDR3 totals 17 residues. Germline V CDR1 and CDR2: LGHNA, YNFKEQ. The V end was cut by 1 base, the J end by 1 base, with 13 bases between. DNA for the CDR3: TGTGCCAGCAGCCAAGTACACGGGTCGGGAACTAATGAAAAACTGTTTTTT. Its protein is CASSQVHGSGTNEKLFF.

The genes are TRBV7-8 and TRBJ1-5; D possibly corresponds to TRBD1 (5 bases). Between the trimmed V and J ends, which lost 7 bases and 3 bases, there was a span of 7 bases. Germline CDR1 SGHVS, CDR2 FQNEAQ. This CDR3 has 12 residues. CDR3 nucleotides: TGTGCCAGCACGACAGCCAATCAGCCCCAGCATTTT. Translated, it gives CASTTANQPQHF. The full variable domain, its missing parts supplied by reference TRBV7-8 and TRBJ1-5, is GAGVSQSPRYKVAKRGQDVALRCDPISGHVSLFWYQQALGQGPEFLTYFQNEAQLDKSGLPSDRFFAERPEGSVSTLKIQRTQQEDSAVYLCASTTANQPQHFGDGTRLSIL.

This chain uses TRBV19 with TRBJ2-3, with TRBD2 matching 13 bases. V lost 5 bases, J lost 3 bases, and 11 bases stayed unmatched. From germline, CDR1 is LNHDA and CDR2 SQIVND (reference sequence). This CDR3 is 18 amino acids long. The CDR3: CASSLLGTSGEFTDTQYF. For the CDR3, the DNA is TGTGCCAGTAGTCTCTTAGGGACTAGCGGGGAATTTACAGATACGCAGTATTTT.

This clone was observed at least ten times. V is TRBV28 and J is TRBJ2-3; no clear D gene. This CDR3 comprises 14 residues. Germline values: CDR1 MDHEN, CDR2 SYDVKM. The V end lost 6 bases, the J end lost 3 bases, and 13 bases lay between the germline ends. The CDR3, as DNA: TGTGCCAGCAGGGCTCGTGGCAGGACAGATACGCAGTATTTT. Protein product: CASRARGRTDTQYF.

The V gene is TRBV14, the J gene TRBJ2-1; TRBD1 might be the D (6 bases). V shed 1 base and J shed 6 bases, with 19 bases lying between them. Germline loops: CDR1 SGHDN, CDR2 FVKESK. The CDR3 spans 17 residues. The CDR3 nucleotides read TGTGCCAGCAGCCAAGTGAAAGGGACAAGGCGACTCAATGAGCAGTTCTTC. The encoded protein is CASSQVKGTRRLNEQFF.

This chain uses TRBV14 with TRBJ2-5; unclear D gene. Germline V CDR1 and CDR2: SGHDN, FVKESK. The V end was cut by 1 base, the J end by 2 bases, with 11 bases between. The CDR3 runs to 15 residues. The CDR3: CASSQGRQVQETQYF. The CDR3 nucleotides are TGTGCCAGCAGCCAAGGTAGACAAGTTCAAGAGACCCAGTACTTC.

The rearrangement uses TRBV11-2 and TRBJ2-2, with 10 positions matching TRBD2. The CDR3 is 14 amino acids. J lost 7 bases, V lost 3 bases, and 2 bases had no gene match. Per the germline V gene, CDR1 is SGHAT and CDR2 is FQNNGV. CDR3 residues: CASSFGTSVGELFF. DNA for the CDR3: TGTGCCAGCAGCTTCGGGACTAGCGTCGGGGAGCTGTTTTTT.

The chain recombines TRBV2 with TRBJ2-5, with a tentative D call TRBD2 (5 bases). Germline CDR1 is SNHLY and CDR2 is FYNNEI. With 6 bases removed from V and 5 bases from J, the gap between germline ends came to 13 bases. The CDR3 totals 13 residues. CDR3 protein: CASSETRVETQYF. The CDR3 DNA sequence: TGTGCCAGCAGCGAAACTAGGGTGGAGACCCAGTACTTC.